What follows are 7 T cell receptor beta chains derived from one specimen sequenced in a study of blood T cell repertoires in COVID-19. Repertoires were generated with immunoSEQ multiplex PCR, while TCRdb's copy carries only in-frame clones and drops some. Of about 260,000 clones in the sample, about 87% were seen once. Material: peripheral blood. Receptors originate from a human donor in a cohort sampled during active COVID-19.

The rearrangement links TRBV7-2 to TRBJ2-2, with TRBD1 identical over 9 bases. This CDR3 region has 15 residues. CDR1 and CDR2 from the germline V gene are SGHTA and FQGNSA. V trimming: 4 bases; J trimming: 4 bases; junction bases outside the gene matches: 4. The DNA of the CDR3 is TGTGCCAGCAGCTCCGACAGGGGGGGCACCGGGGAGCTGTTTTTT. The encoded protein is CASSSDRGGTGELFF. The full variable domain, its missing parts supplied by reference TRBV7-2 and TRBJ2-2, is GAGVSQSPSNKVTEKGKDVELRCDPISGHTALYWYRQSLGQGLEFLIYFQGNSAPDKSGLPSDRFSAERTGGSVSTLTIQRTQQEDSAVYLCASSSDRGGTGELFFGEGSRLTVL.

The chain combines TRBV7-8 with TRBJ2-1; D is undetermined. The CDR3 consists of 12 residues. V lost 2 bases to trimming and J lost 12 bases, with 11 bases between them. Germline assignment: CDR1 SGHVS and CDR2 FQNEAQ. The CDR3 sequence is CASSLLEKRQFF. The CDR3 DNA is TGTGCCAGCAGCTTACTAGAGAAGCGGCAGTTCTTC.

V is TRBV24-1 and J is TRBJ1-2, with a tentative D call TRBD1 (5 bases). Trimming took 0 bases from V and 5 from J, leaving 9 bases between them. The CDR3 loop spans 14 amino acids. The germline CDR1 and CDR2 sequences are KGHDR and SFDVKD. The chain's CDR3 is CATSDLLRTYGYTF. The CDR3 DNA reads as TGTGCCACCAGTGATTTGCTCCGGACATATGGCTACACCTTC.

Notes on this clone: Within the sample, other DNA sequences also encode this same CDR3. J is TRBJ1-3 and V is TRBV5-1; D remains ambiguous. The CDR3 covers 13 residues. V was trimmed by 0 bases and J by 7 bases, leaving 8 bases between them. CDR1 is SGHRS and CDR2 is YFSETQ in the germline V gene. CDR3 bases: TGCGCCAGCAGCTTGGCCGCAGGCAACACCATATATTTT. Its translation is CASSLAAGNTIYF.

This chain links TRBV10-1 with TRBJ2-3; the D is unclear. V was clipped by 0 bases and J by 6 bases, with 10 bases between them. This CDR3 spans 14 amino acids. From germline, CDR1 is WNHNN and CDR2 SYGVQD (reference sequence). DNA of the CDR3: TGCGCCAGCAGTGAGTCCCACGACTTGGATACGCAGTATTTT. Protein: CASSESHDLDTQYF.

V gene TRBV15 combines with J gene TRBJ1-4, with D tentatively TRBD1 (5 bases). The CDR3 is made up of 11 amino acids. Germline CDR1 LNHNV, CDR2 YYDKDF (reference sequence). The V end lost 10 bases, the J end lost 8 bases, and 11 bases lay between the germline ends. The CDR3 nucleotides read TGTGCCATAGGGGTGGCGGAAAAACTGTTTTTT. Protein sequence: CAIGVAEKLFF.

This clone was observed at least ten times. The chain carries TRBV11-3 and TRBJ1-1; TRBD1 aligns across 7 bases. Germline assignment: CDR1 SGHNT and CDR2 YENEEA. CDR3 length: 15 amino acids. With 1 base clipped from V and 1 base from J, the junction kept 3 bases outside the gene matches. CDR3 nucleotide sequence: TGTGCCAGCAGCTTAGGGGGACAGCGGAACACTGAAGCTTTCTTT. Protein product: CASSLGGQRNTEAFF.